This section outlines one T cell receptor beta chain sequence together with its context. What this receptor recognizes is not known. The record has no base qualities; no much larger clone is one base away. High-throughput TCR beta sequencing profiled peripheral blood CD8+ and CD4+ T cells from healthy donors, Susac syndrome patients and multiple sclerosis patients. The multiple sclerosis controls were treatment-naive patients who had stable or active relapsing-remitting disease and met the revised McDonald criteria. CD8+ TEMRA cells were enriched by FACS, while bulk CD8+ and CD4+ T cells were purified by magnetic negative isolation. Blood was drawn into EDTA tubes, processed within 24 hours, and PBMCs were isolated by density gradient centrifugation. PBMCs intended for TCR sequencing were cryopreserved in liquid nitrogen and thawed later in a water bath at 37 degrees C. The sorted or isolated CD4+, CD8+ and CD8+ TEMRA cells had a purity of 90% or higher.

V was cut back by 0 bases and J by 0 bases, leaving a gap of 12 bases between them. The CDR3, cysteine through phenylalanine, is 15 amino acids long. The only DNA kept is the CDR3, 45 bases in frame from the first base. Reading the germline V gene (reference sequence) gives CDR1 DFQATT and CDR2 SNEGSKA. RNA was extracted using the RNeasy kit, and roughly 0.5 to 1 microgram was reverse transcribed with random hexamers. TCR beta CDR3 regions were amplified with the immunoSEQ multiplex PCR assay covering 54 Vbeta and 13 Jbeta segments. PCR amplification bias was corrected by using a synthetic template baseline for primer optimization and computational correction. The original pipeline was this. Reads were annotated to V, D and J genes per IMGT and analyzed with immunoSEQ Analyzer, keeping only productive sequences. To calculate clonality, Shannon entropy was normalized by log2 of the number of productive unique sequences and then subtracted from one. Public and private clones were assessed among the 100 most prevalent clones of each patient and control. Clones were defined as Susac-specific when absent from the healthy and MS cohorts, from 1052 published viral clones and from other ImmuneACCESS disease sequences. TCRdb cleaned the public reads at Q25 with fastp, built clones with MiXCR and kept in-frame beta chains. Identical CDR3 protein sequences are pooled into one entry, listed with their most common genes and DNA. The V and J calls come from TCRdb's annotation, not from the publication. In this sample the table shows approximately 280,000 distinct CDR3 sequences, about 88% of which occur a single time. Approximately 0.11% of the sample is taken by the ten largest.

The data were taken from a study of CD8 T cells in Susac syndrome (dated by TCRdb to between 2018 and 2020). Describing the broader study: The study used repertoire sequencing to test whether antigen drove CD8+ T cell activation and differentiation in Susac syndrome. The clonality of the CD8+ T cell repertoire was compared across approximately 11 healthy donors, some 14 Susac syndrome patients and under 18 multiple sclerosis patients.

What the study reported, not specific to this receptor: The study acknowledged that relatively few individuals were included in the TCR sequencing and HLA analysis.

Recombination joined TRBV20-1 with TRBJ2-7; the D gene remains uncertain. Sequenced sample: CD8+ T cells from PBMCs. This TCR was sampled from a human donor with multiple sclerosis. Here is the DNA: TGCAGTGCTAGAGATAGGGCAGAGAGCTCCTACGAGCAGTACTTC. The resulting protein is CSARDRAESSYEQYF.